The rows below give T cell receptor beta chains drawn from one sample of a study of PD-1 blockade in classical Hodgkin lymphoma. The protocol was immunoSEQ multiplex PCR, while the TCRdb copy is restricted to in-frame clones and leaves out a portion. The data show about 50,000 clones, around 70% seen once. The specimen was peripheral blood mononuclear cells (PBMCs), collected at baseline. The receptors shown here come from a human donor with classical Hodgkin lymphoma. Each CDR3 is given with its conserved first and last residue. The order of the fields is V gene, clone size, D gene, J gene, CDR3 protein, CDR3 DNA. The D gene is left open where the match is weak. Some rows mark clone size as missing; the rest say once, few, many or name a class of expanded clone.

TRBV11-2,-,-,TRBJ2-7,CASSSDTSYEQYF,TGTGCCAGCAGCTCGGACACGTCCTACGAGCAGTACTTC
TRBV6-5,-,-,TRBJ1-5,CASSPGVGNQPQHF,TGTGCCAGCAGCCCGGGGGTTGGCAATCAGCCCCAGCATTTT
TRBV12-5,-,-,TRBJ2-7,CASGFFSSREQYF,TGTGCTAGTGGTTTTTTTTCTTCCCGCGAGCAGTACTTC
TRBV9,-,-,TRBJ2-1,CASSDRDTGNEQFF,TGTGCCAGCAGCGACCGGGACACTGGAAATGAGCAGTTCTTC
TRBV15,-,-,TRBJ2-1,CATSRDIGGQFF,TGTGCCACCAGCAGAGATATAGGGGGGCAGTTCTTC
TRBV5-1,-,TRBD2,TRBJ2-1,CASSPGLAGGNEQFF,TGCGCCAGCAGCCCGGGACTAGCGGGGGGCAATGAGCAGTTCTTC
TRBV9,-,TRBD2,TRBJ2-6,CASSSTGLAGIYSGANVLTF,TGTGCCAGCAGCTCCACTGGACTAGCGGGTATATACTCTGGGGCCAACGTCCTGACTTTC
TRBV7-8,-,TRBD1,TRBJ2-7,CASSLVGTESYEQYF,TGTGCCAGCAGCTTAGTGGGGACAGAGTCCTACGAGCAGTACTTC
TRBV9,-,TRBD2,TRBJ2-3,CASRPGGSTDTQYF,TGTGCCAGCAGACCGGGGGGAAGCACAGATACGCAGTATTTT
TRBV29-1,-,TRBD1,TRBJ1-1,CSVRPQGFEAFF,TGCAGCGTCAGACCACAGGGGTTTGAAGCTTTCTTT
TRBV23-1,-,TRBD1,TRBJ2-7,CASSQDRALNYEQYF,TGCGCCAGCAGTCAGGACAGGGCTCTAAACTACGAGCAGTACTTC
TRBV28,-,TRBD1,TRBJ1-1,CASSLRGQGAYTEAFF,TGTGCCAGCAGTTTAAGAGGACAGGGGGCATACACTGAAGCTTTCTTT
TRBV19,-,-,TRBJ1-1,CASSIEGLNTEAFF,TGTGCCAGTAGTATAGAGGGACTAAACACTGAAGCTTTCTTT
TRBV27,-,TRBD2,TRBJ2-7,CASSETSGLSYEQYF,TGTGCCAGCAGTGAGACTAGCGGGCTCTCCTACGAGCAGTACTTC
TRBV30,-,-,TRBJ1-5,CAWSSRGTQPQHF,TGTGCCTGGAGTTCGAGGGGGACTCAGCCCCAGCATTTT
TRBV19,-,-,TRBJ1-6,CASKFTTSNSPLHF,TGTGCCAGTAAATTTACGACATCTAATTCACCCCTCCACTTT
TRBV6-1,-,-,TRBJ1-1,CASSSTPPEAFF,TGTGCCAGCAGCTCGACTCCACCTGAAGCTTTCTTT
TRBV29-1,many,-,TRBJ2-3,CSAVPGRGGTDTQYF,TGCAGCGCCGTTCCCGGAAGGGGAGGCACAGATACGCAGTATTTT
TRBV7-3,-,TRBD1,TRBJ1-6,CASSSTGGSNSPLHF,TGTGCCAGCAGTTCTACAGGGGGCTCTAATTCACCCCTCCACTTT
TRBV7-6,-,TRBD1,TRBJ1-6,CAGSLADRGESPLHF,TGTGCCGGCAGCTTGGCCGACAGGGGAGAATCACCCCTCCACTTT
TRBV19,-,-,TRBJ2-3,CASSIQSSVSTDTQYF,TGTGCCAGTAGTATACAGTCTAGCGTGAGCACAGATACGCAGTATTTT
TRBV28,few,-,TRBJ2-4,CASRGPSLAKNIQYF,TGTGCCAGCAGAGGACCAAGTCTAGCCAAAAACATTCAGTACTTC
TRBV12-5,-,-,TRBJ2-1,CASGLPGPAEQFF,TGTGCTAGTGGTTTGCCTGGCCCCGCTGAGCAGTTCTTC
TRBV9,-,TRBD2,TRBJ2-7,CASSVAGTSAYEQYF,TGTGCCAGCAGCGTAGCCGGGACTAGCGCCTACGAGCAGTACTTC
TRBV2,few,-,TRBJ2-1,CASSEVGGVFSNEQFF,TGTGCCAGCAGTGAAGTGGGGGGAGTTTTCTCAAATGAGCAGTTCTTC
TRBV7-6,-,TRBD2,TRBJ2-1,CASSSRTSGMRNEQFF,TGTGCCAGCAGCTCCCGGACTAGCGGGATGCGGAATGAGCAGTTCTTC
TRBV6-8,-,-,TRBJ2-5,CASSYWERQETQYF,TGTGCCAGCAGTTACTGGGAGCGACAAGAGACCCAGTACTTC
TRBV29-1,once,-,TRBJ2-1,CSVEFPDRSYNEQFF,TGCAGCGTTGAATTCCCTGACAGGTCGTACAATGAGCAGTTCTTC
TRBV5-4,-,TRBD2,TRBJ2-1,CASSLVGGSYNEQFF,TGTGCCAGCAGCTTAGTAGGCGGGAGTTACAATGAGCAGTTCTTC
TRBV28,-,-,TRBJ2-1,CASSLAGGERNEQFF,TGTGCCAGCAGTTTAGCAGGAGGGGAGAGGAATGAGCAGTTCTTC
TRBV19,-,TRBD1,TRBJ1-1,CASRSETGGDTEAFF,TGTGCCAGTAGATCCGAGACAGGGGGGGACACTGAAGCTTTCTTT
TRBV6-1,-,TRBD2,TRBJ2-3,CAGSEQAGSTDTQYF,TGTGCCGGCAGTGAACAAGCGGGGAGCACAGATACGCAGTATTTT
TRBV6-5,-,-,TRBJ2-7,CASSYSFRGDYEQYF,TGTGCCAGCAGTTACTCGTTCAGGGGAGACTACGAGCAGTACTTC
TRBV10-1,-,TRBD1,TRBJ1-6,CASSDGDSRSPLHF,TGCGCCAGCAGTGACGGGGACAGCCGTTCACCCCTCCACTTT
TRBV4-1,-,-,TRBJ1-5,CASSQALSQPQHF,TGCGCCAGCAGCCAAGCTCTAAGTCAGCCCCAGCATTTT
TRBV11-3,-,TRBD2,TRBJ2-2,CASSRPAGGTGELFF,TGTGCCAGCAGCCGCCCTGCGGGAGGCACCGGGGAGCTGTTTTTT
TRBV10-3,-,-,TRBJ2-2,CAISDSGGAGTGELFF,TGTGCCATCAGTGATTCGGGGGGCGCAGGCACCGGGGAGCTGTTTTTT
TRBV7-3,-,-,TRBJ2-1,CASSSSLGVEQFF,TGTGCCAGCAGCTCATCCTTGGGTGTTGAGCAGTTCTTC
TRBV7-7,few,-,TRBJ1-5,CASSCPGTEVQPQHF,TGTGCTAGCAGCTGTCCAGGGACTGAGGTTCAGCCCCAGCATTTT
TRBV25-1,-,-,TRBJ1-1,CASSELGGVNTEAFF,TGTGCCAGCAGTGAACTGGGGGGAGTGAACACTGAAGCTTTCTTT
TRBV2,-,-,TRBJ2-7,CASLQGGVDEQYF,TGTGCCTCCTTACAGGGTGGTGTTGACGAGCAGTACTTC
TRBV4-1,once,-,TRBJ1-2,CASSQDTGGAGGYTF,TGCGCCAGCAGCCAAGACACCGGGGGGGCGGGCGGCTACACCTTC
TRBV9,-,TRBD1,TRBJ2-5,CASSTGTVGQETQYF,TGTGCCAGCAGCACTGGGACAGTGGGGCAAGAGACCCAGTACTTC
TRBV19,-,-,TRBJ2-2,CASSIAAGELFF,TGTGCCAGTAGTATAGCGGCCGGGGAGCTGTTTTTT
TRBV5-8,-,TRBD1,TRBJ1-5,CASRATGVQPQHF,TGTGCCAGCAGGGCGACAGGGGTGCAGCCCCAGCATTTT
TRBV5-6,-,TRBD2,TRBJ2-1,CASSSDLAGERYNEQFF,TGTGCCAGCAGCTCCGATCTAGCGGGGGAACGCTACAATGAGCAGTTCTTC
TRBV5-1,-,-,TRBJ1-3,CASSLASASSGNTIYF,TGCGCCAGCAGCTTGGCCTCAGCAAGCTCTGGAAACACCATATATTTT
TRBV29-1,-,-,TRBJ1-2,CSVEGGYGYTF,TGCAGCGTTGAAGGGGGCTATGGCTACACCTTC
TRBV5-1,few,-,TRBJ1-1,CASSPQGAEAFF,TGCGCCAGCAGCCCTCAGGGCGCTGAAGCTTTCTTT
TRBV25-1,-,-,TRBJ1-1,CASSESGGFTEAFF,TGTGCCAGCAGTGAGTCTGGCGGCTTCACTGAAGCTTTCTTT
TRBV11-3,-,-,TRBJ2-7,CASSLGPSLDEQYF,TGTGCCAGCAGCTTAGGACCCAGCCTCGACGAGCAGTACTTC
TRBV7-9,-,-,TRBJ2-3,CASSPDPEGGDTQYF,TGTGCCAGCAGCCCGGACCCCGAGGGAGGCGATACGCAGTATTTT
TRBV28,-,-,TRBJ1-6,CASNPLKGRFNSPLHF,TGTGCCAGCAACCCATTGAAGGGCAGGTTTAATTCACCCCTCCACTTT
TRBV4-1,-,-,TRBJ1-4,CASSQPTEHNEKLFF,TGCGCCAGCAGCCAACCGACAGAGCATAATGAAAAACTGTTTTTT
TRBV28,-,-,TRBJ1-1,CASSPSLHLNTEAFF,TGTGCCAGCAGCCCTTCCTTACACCTAAACACTGAAGCTTTCTTT
TRBV5-1,few,-,TRBJ1-1,CASSSGFNTEAFF,TGCGCCAGCAGCTCCGGGTTTAACACTGAAGCTTTCTTT
TRBV11-2,-,-,TRBJ2-1,CASRLNRVGAGEQFF,TGTGCCAGCAGACTGAACAGGGTCGGAGCCGGTGAGCAGTTCTTC